This T cell receptor beta chain was recorded in a study of T cell responses to AZD1222 COVID-19 vaccine. General study points: With two AZD1222 doses given, Spike-specific TCR breadth and depth both rose.

For this clone: Its specificity is not known.

In germline, CDR1 is SGHVS, CDR2 FNYEAQ. The CDR3 covers 15 residues. The V end lost 0 bases, the J end lost 2 bases, and 11 bases lay between the germline ends. Profiling relied on immunoSEQ multiplex PCR, and the TCRdb table lists in-frame clones only, not all of them. The repertoire holds some 170,000 clones, 92% seen once, with less than 4.5% in the top ten. The specimen comprised peripheral blood, sampled on day 0 of MenACWY control vaccination. The chain is built from TRBV7-6 and TRBJ2-7; D perhaps matches TRBD1 (6 bases). The sequence was obtained from an adult in good health. This CDR3 is CASSLAGTQAYEQYF. The CDR3 DNA follows: TGTGCCAGCAGCTTAGCCGGGACACAAGCCTACGAGCAGTACTTC.